This paragraph covers one TCR beta chain sequence. The clone's antigen remains unknown. There are no base qualities to consult, and no much larger clone falls within one base. The library relied on the immunoSEQ multiplex PCR assay. A mixture of 60 forward primers for TCR Vbeta segments and 13 reverse primers for TCR Jbeta segments was used in the multiplex PCR. Amplification of the CDR3 region of rearranged TCR beta genes was performed with a multiplex PCR assay on genomic DNA. Amplified TCR beta libraries were sequenced as 87-base-pair reads on the Illumina HiSeq System. The paper's processing steps were these. A later analysis counted about 80 million unique TCR beta chains across the 690 or so repertoires, and some 12 million of these chains were shared by at least two donors. Raw reads were error-corrected and collapsed into unique sequences with a nearest-neighbor algorithm that merged closely related sequences to remove PCR and sequencing errors. To assign V, D and J gene segments, CDR3 sequences were aligned to IMGT reference sequences. For a sequence to be retained, a match of at least six nucleotides to both a V gene segment and a J gene segment was required. A rearrangement counted as productive if the CDR3 had no stop codons and remained in frame with V and J, and every other rearrangement counted as non-productive. CDR3 was defined by IMGT convention, running from the second conserved V-encoded cysteine to the conserved J-encoded phenylalanine. The earlier analysis of some 550 of the donors excluded any sequence lacking an unambiguous match to a single V gene segment. In an earlier analysis of roughly 600 of the donors, a V segment was called functional when productive rearrangements were above 56.7%, and segregating when the standard deviation between donors exceeded 5%. A statistical classification framework was built for diagnosing cytomegalovirus status from the catalog of TCR beta chain sequences. In a later analysis, TCR nucleotide sequences were compared against IMGT/GENE-DB human TR gene sequences so that V and J genes could be assigned. Using the TCRdist pipeline, a later analysis assigned CDR3 sequences along with most-parsimonious VDJ recombination scenarios. In a later analysis, every TCR beta chain was defined by the combination of its CDR3 amino acid sequence and its V-gene family, and reads without a unique V-gene family were dropped. A later analysis removed 450 to 600 highly shared, low-generation-probability nucleotide sequences to deal with suspected cross-contamination and a sequencing artifact. A later analysis calculated a clonal expansion index for each public chain from normalized within-repertoire ranks of inferred template counts. A later analysis computed generation probabilities with a VDJ recombination model fitted to out-of-frame rearrangements, and checked the results against IGoR. In a later analysis, hypergeometric tests were used to score TCR-TCR, TCR-HLA and TCR-CMV co-occurrence, with a repertoire-size bias correction applied to TCR pairs. False discovery rates were estimated in a later analysis by permuting HLA or CMV assignments 20 times. In a later analysis, co-occurring TCRs were grouped using DBSCAN, and TCRdist sequence similarity was added for clustering within HLA-allele-positive subsets. Co-occurrence clustering excluded repertoires with fewer than 30,000 or more than 120,000 public chains, plus five with anomalous nucleotide sharing. TCRdb limited this immuneACCESS table to in-frame rearrangements with V and J called. A share of clones is missing; checked studies link under half to unresolved V genes, and the rest is unexplained. V, J and clone size are taken as reported in that table, and D and trimming were inferred from the DNA itself. The sample yields roughly 89,000 clones; about 75% were counted once. Clones ranked in the top ten supply roughly a tenth of the sample.

The cohort was made up of 666 healthy bone marrow donors. At the time of sampling, all cohort members were nominally healthy, though unrecorded immune exposures were likely present. The donor tested CMV seropositive, placing the donor among the roughly 300 seropositive members of the cohort. Every donor gave a peripheral blood sample, and the peripheral blood mononuclear cells from that sample were used for TCR beta sequencing. Genomic DNA was extracted from the blood cell samples with the Qiagen DNeasy Blood Extraction Kit. The sample is drawn from a study of cytomegalovirus exposure and HLA in healthy donors (dated by TCRdb to the late 2010s). Concerning the study at large: An earlier analysis of under 600 of the donors reported 250 to 350 Gb of sequence data and around 110 million unique TCR beta sequences from roughly 200 million T cells. An early release that covered 640 HLA-typed donors contained approximately 300 gigabases of sequencing data and some 87 million unique TCR sequences. Of the roughly 410 genotyped donors, roughly 80% were placed in the genetic ancestry cluster associated with self-reported Caucasian donors. The study aimed to test whether signatures of past pathogen exposure could be identified by cataloging public T cell receptors. The study used immunosequencing to profile the T cell repertoires of 666 subjects and linked those repertoires to cytomegalovirus serostatus. Besides the first cohort of roughly 640 subjects, a separate validation cohort made up of 120 different subjects was used. To predict cytomegalovirus infection status, the study brought together high-throughput TCR immunosequencing, statistical association of individual TCRs with disease status, and machine learning. In a later analysis, previously published TCR beta repertoires from 600 to 850 donors were re-analyzed and high-resolution HLA genotyping was added so that TCR occurrence patterns could be studied. Rather than using new phenotypic data, the later analysis identified candidate immune exposures from TCR beta sequences and from how often those sequences occurred across donors. To decide whether each TCR beta V gene segment behaved as functional or pseudogenic, an earlier analysis of approximately 600 of the donors relied on high-throughput TCR beta sequencing. Donor age, sex, ethnicity and CMV serostatus were compiled together with the repertoire data. In a later genetic analysis, genome-wide SNP genotypes for 398 of the 666 donors were used, and that subset was treated as a discovery cohort. All discovery cohort repertoires had been generated using a single sequencing platform. HLA typing included class I and class II loci at four-digit resolution. Typing coverage varied by locus: roughly 620-640 donors for A, B, C, DRB1 and DQB1; roughly 520 for DQA1; nearly 610 for DPA1; under 490 for DPB1. Roughly 5 DR-DQ haplotypes were handled as single units for association and clustering because linkage in the cohort was strong. On average, around 200,000 unique TCR beta nucleotide sequences were sequenced per donor among 398 genotyped donors of the cohort, with about 19% of those sequences being non-productive.

General conclusions and limits of the study: Compared with equally common non-associated chains, HLA-associated TCR beta chains in a later analysis were more clonally expanded and had lower generation probabilities. A further reported finding was that TCR beta sequences accurately predicted the HLA-A and HLA-B alleles for most subjects in the first cohort. Linkage disequilibrium might explain the correlated functional status among segregating V segments, but an unknown experimental factor could not be ruled out. According to a later analysis, TCR association rates differed among HLA loci, with DRB1 alleles showing the most associated TCRs and HLA-C alleles showing the fewest. The only immune exposure information available for the cohort was CMV serostatus. In a later analysis, several top co-occurrence clusters were reported to appear linked to parvovirus B19, influenza, CMV and Epstein-Barr virus. The cohort was sequenced for TCR beta chains only, and without alpha or paired-chain data the features that could be detected were limited. Presence/absence analyses assumed roughly uniform sequencing depth across donors, an assumption that may not hold. Strong co-occurrence of HLA alleles, especially DR and DQ, made assigning TCR associations to individual alleles difficult. In vitro tests confirmed that a few of the cytomegalovirus-associated TCR beta chains recognize cytomegalovirus antigens. A later analysis found that most CMV-associated TCR beta chains appeared HLA-restricted, with HLA associations seemingly driven largely by CMV exposure. A total of 150 to 200 TCR beta chains were listed by the study as associated with cytomegalovirus. Because the 87-base-pair reads could not distinguish some IMGT-functional V segments, including TRBV6-2 and TRBV6-3, those segments were excluded. Compared with the approximately 670-donor mean, donors in an Asian-associated ancestry cluster had fewer N-insertions in productive TCRs, according to a later genetic analysis. Because some donors lacked HLA typing at each locus, the association tests relied only on the typed subset. The authors suggested that the approach could potentially be generalized to other disease states and immunological phenotypes. An earlier analysis of some 590 of the donors showed that most TCR beta V segments appeared in productive rearrangements either about 87% or about 30% of the time, which broadly matched IMGT annotations. Most TCR sequences were seen in very few donors, while some public TCRs were found in many individuals. The classifier was reported to diagnose cytomegalovirus status with high specificity and sensitivity in both the original and validation cohorts. Because counts were too low, around 18 rarely observed V segments, including chromosome 9 orphons, were left out of the earlier analysis of approximately 580 of the donors. A group of highly shared sequence variants was considered likely to be a technical artifact of the sequencing pipeline. In a later genetic analysis, a missense DCLRE1C variant was associated with V-gene and J-gene trimming of TCR beta chains, and the association was replicated in an independent cohort. At a false discovery rate of 0.05, a later analysis linked 15,000 to 20,000 TCR beta sequences to specific HLA alleles.

The CDR1 and CDR2 encoded by the germline V gene are KGHSH and LQKENI. Its CDR3 holds 15 amino acids, cysteine through phenylalanine. The read is trimmed to its CDR3 DNA, 45 bases read in frame from base 1. Trimming accounts for 3 bases at V and 1 base at J, while the number of junction bases matched to no gene is 4. Material: PBMCs. The chain is assembled from TRBV18 and TRBJ1-1; TRBD1 matches 8 bases in the middle. The sequence was collected from a man aged 30 to 45 in good health and CMV-seropositive. The DNA sequence is TGTGCCAGCTCACCCGGGACAGGTGGGAACACTGAAGCTTTCTTT. Translated, this is CASSPGTGGNTEAFF.